A few counts support the clone carrying this T cell receptor (beta chain). Its antigen is unknown. V gave up 0 bases and J gave up 3 bases, with 8 bases separating them. CDR1 LNHNV and CDR2 YYDKDF come from the germline V gene (reference sequence). CDR3 length: 15 residues. This specimen belongs to a study of beta chain features in type 1 diabetes. Whole-study context: The patients were much like the healthy donors in age, gender and cell yields. Over all samples combined, 107,917,701 sorted cells were examined. Overall study results and limits: Shorter TCRB CDR3s, moderately but significantly so, marked every one of the four CD4+ subsets in Type 1 diabetes patients. More deletions and fewer insertions at VDJ junctions were found in patients with type 1 diabetes.

The investigators reverse transcribed all of the isolated RNA, so they sequenced expressed TCRB transcripts. TCRdb keeps only in-frame clones here, not all; method: immunoSEQ multiplex PCR. The sample has about 250,000 clones, 13% to 15% seen once; the top ten hold about 0.026%. The specimen was naive CD4+ T cells from blood. This chain joins TRBV15 and TRBJ1-4; D gene unclear. The origin of this receptor is a woman aged 40 to 50 in good health. The CDR3 coding sequence is TGTGCCACCAGCAGAGAAACGGGATCTAATGAAAAACTGTTTTTT. Its protein product is CATSRETGSNEKLFF.